This section outlines one T cell receptor (beta chain) sequence together with its context. Its antigen is undetermined. The CDR3 totals 14 residues. Germline-derived CDR1 and CDR2 are DFQATT and SNEGSKA (reference sequence). Trimming pared 4 bases from V and 0 bases from J, leaving 10 bases between. The data belong to a study of post-analysis software for immune sequencing data. Study summary: The patients showed relapsing-remitting, secondary progressive and progressive-relapsing multiple sclerosis courses. Points from the study as a whole: Elevated frequency relative to controls characterized four or five TRBV segments in patients, TRBV5-6, TRBV5-1 and TRBV20-1 among them. F measure grouped same-batch samples tightly together.

Incorporated into the TCR beta cDNA libraries were unique molecular identifiers, which served to reduce PCR and sequencing biases. There were roughly 1 to 11 million T cells, and some 500,000 cDNA molecules came from them. TCRdb passed the PCR reads through MiXCR, listing each CDR3 protein once. This sample has 450,000 to 650,000 distinct CDR3 sequences, with roughly 47% found just once. The chain employs TRBV20-1 and TRBJ1-5; the D is unclear. The TCR comes from a girl under 18 with multiple sclerosis. The sample comprised blood. CDR3 in amino acids: CSATKDYSNQPQHF. The CDR3 DNA reads TGCAGTGCTACCAAGGATTATAGCAATCAGCCCCAGCATTTT.